This T cell receptor (beta chain) was observed in a study of blood T cell repertoires in COVID-19. Turning to the study itself: Material from acute and convalescent COVID-19 was sourced from the United States, Italy and Spain. T cells, B-cell-depleted T cells, or PBMCs supplied cDNA or gDNA.

Original methodology: Nucleated cell number was recorded as an estimate derived from reference gene primer amplification. The repertoire was sequenced with immunoSEQ multiplex PCR; TCRdb's copy has only in-frame clones and lacks some. That table is the source of V, J and clone size, and D and trimming were worked out from the DNA. The profile shows roughly 90,000 clones, 80% to 90% of them singletons. V was clipped by 7 bases and J by 4 bases; unmatched bases: 7. In germline, CDR1 is LNHDA, CDR2 SQIVND (reference sequence). This CDR3 has 14 amino acids. The chain uses TRBV19 and TRBJ2-1, with 7 bases that match TRBD1. Material: peripheral blood. The sequence derives from a human donor in a cohort sampled during active COVID-19. CDR3 sequence (DNA): TGTGCCAGTACTGTTCCGGGACAGTACAATGAGCAGTTCTTC. This codes for CASTVPGQYNEQFF.